This is a list of T cell receptor beta chains from one sample in a study of cytomegalovirus exposure and HLA in healthy donors. Clones were read by immunoSEQ multiplex PCR, and TCRdb kept only the in-frame ones, dropping some. Found here are around 190,000 clones, about 78% of them singletons; the top ten hold less than 3%. Sequenced: PBMCs. All receptors come from a woman in her twenties or thirties in good health and CMV-seronegative. The CDR3 runs from the conserved cysteine through the conserved F or W. The order of the fields is V gene, D gene, J gene, clone size, CDR3 protein, CDR3 DNA. D genes are given only for firm matches. Part of the rows lack a size; the others show once, few, many or a class for expanded clones.

TRBV18	.	TRBJ2-7	.	CASSPGGTWVKYEQYF	TGTGCCAGCTCACCTGGGGGCACTTGGGTGAAATACGAGCAGTACTTC
TRBV5-1	TRBD1	TRBJ2-5	.	CASSQTPGQGSFETQYF	TGCGCCAGCAGCCAAACCCCGGGACAGGGATCTTTCGAGACCCAGTACTTC
TRBV7-9	.	TRBJ2-1	.	CASSLQDWGEPSNEQFF	TGTGCCAGCAGCTTACAAGATTGGGGGGAGCCGAGTAATGAGCAGTTCTTC
TRBV5-1	.	TRBJ2-3	.	CASSLAPLDTQYF	TGCGCCAGCAGCTTGGCCCCCTTAGATACGCAGTATTTT
TRBV9	TRBD2	TRBJ2-3	.	CASSVAPGGGEGTDTQYF	TGTGCCAGCAGCGTAGCCCCGGGGGGGGGCGAGGGCACAGATACGCAGTATTTT
TRBV19	TRBD2	TRBJ2-1	.	CASSGTSGRPSYNEQFF	TGTGCCAGTAGTGGTACTAGCGGGAGGCCCTCCTACAATGAGCAGTTCTTC
TRBV29-1	.	TRBJ1-4	.	CSVETGRGEKLFF	TGCAGCGTTGAAACAGGGCGCGGTGAAAAACTGTTTTTT
TRBV2	TRBD1	TRBJ1-6	.	CASSFGTGNSPLHF	TGTGCCAGCAGCTTCGGGACAGGGAATTCACCCCTCCACTTT
TRBV14	TRBD2	TRBJ2-1	.	CASSQLRGREGGNEQFF	TGTGCCAGCAGCCAACTCCGAGGGCGGGAGGGAGGGAATGAGCAGTTCTTC
TRBV6-6	.	TRBJ2-5	once	CASSYTLWQQETQYF	TGTGCCAGCAGTTACACGTTGTGGCAGCAAGAGACCCAGTACTTC
TRBV11-2	.	TRBJ2-2	.	CASSLDPYTGELFF	TGTGCCAGCAGCTTAGACCCTTACACCGGGGAGCTGTTTTTT